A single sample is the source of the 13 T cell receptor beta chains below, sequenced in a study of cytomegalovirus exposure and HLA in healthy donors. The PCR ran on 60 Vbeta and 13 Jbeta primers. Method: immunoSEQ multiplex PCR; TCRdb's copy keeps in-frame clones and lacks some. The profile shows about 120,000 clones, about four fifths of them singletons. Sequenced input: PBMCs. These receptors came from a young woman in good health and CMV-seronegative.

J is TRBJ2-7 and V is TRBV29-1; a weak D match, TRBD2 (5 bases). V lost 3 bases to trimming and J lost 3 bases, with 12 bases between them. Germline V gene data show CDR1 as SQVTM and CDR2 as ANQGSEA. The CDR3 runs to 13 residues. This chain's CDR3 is CSVEGSEGYEQYF. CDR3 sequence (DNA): TGCAGCGTTGAGGGTAGTGAGGGCTACGAGCAGTACTTC.

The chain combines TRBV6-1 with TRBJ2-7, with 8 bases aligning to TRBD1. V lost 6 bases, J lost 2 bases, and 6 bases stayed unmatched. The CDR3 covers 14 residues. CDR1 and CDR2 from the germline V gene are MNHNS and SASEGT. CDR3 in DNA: TGTGCCAGCAGCCCCGACAGGGGCCCCTACGAGCAGTACTTC. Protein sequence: CASSPDRGPYEQYF.

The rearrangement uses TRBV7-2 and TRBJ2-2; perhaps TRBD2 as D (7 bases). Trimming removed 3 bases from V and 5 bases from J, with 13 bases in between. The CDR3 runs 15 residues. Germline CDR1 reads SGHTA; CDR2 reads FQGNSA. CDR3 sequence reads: CASSFMRGRTGELFF. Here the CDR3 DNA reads TGTGCCAGCAGCTTCATGCGGGGGCGGACCGGGGAGCTGTTTTTT.

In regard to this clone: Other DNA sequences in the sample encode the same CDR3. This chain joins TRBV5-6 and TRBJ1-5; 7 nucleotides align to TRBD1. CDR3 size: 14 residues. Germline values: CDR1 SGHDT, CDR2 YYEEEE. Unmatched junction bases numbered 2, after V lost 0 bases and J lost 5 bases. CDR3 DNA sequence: TGTGCCAGCAGCTTGGGACAGGGTCATCAGCCCCAGCATTTT. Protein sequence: CASSLGQGHQPQHF.

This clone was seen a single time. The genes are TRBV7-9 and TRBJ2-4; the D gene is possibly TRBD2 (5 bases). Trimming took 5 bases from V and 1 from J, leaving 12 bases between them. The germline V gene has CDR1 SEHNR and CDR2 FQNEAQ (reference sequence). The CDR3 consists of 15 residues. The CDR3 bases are TGTGCCAGCAGCCACCCGGGGTCGGCCAAAAACATTCAGTACTTC. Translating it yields CASSHPGSAKNIQYF.

This CDR3 reads CASSPQTSGAIGELFF. DNA for the CDR3: TGCGCCAGCAGCCCCCAGACTAGCGGGGCGATCGGGGAGCTGTTTTTT. The chain joins TRBV5-1 to TRBJ2-2, with TRBD2 matching over 11 bases. Unmatched junction bases numbered 9, after V lost 4 bases and J lost 7 bases. The germline V gene has CDR1 SGHRS and CDR2 YFSETQ. This CDR3 comprises 16 residues. The variable domain in full, with the rest retrieved from reference TRBV5-1 and TRBJ2-2, is KAGVTQTPRYLIKTRGQQVTLSCSPISGHRSVSWYQQTPGQGLQFLFEYFSETQRNKGNFPGRFSGRQFSNSRSEMNVSTLELGDSALYLCASSPQTSGAIGELFFGEGSRLTVL.

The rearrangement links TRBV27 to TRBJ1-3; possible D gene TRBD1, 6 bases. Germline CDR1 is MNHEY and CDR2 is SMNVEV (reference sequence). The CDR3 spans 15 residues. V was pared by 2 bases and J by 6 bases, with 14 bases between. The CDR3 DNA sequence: TGTGCCAGCAGTTTAACAGGGACATCTCTAAACACCATATATTTT. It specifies CASSLTGTSLNTIYF.

The CDR3 loop is CATSSGDRGLGNTIYF. CDR3 DNA: TGTGCCACCAGCAGTGGGGACAGGGGGCTTGGAAACACCATATATTTT. This chain connects TRBV15 to TRBJ1-3, with 12 positions matching TRBD1. After removal of 3 bases from V and 3 bases from J, the junction contained 3 bases not matched to a gene. Per the germline V gene, CDR1 is LNHNV and CDR2 is YYDKDF (reference sequence). The CDR3 is 16 residues long. Drawing the rest from reference TRBV15 and TRBJ1-3, the complete variable domain is DAMVIQNPRYQVTQFGKPVTLSCSQTLNHNVMYWYQQKSSQAPKLLFHYYDKDFNNEADTPDNFQSRRPNTSFCFLDIRSPGLGDTAMYLCATSSGDRGLGNTIYFGEGSWLTVV.

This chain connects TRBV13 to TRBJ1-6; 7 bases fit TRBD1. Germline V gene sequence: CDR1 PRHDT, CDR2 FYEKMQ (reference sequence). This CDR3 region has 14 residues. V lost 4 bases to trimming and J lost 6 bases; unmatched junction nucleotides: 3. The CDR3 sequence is CASSWDSRNSPLHF. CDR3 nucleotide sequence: TGTGCCAGCAGCTGGGACAGCCGTAATTCACCCCTCCACTTT.

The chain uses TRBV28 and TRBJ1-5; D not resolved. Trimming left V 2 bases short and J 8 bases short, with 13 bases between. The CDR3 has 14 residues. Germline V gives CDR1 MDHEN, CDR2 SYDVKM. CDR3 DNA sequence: TGTGCCAGCAGTTTAGTGGCAGTGGCGGAGCCCCAGCATTTT. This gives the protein CASSLVAVAEPQHF.

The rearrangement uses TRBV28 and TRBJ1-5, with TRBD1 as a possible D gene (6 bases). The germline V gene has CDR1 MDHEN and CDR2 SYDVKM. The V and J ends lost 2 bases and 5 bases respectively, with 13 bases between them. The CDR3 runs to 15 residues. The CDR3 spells CASSLNIPGDQPQHF. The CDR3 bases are TGTGCCAGCAGTTTAAATATTCCAGGGGATCAGCCCCAGCATTTT.

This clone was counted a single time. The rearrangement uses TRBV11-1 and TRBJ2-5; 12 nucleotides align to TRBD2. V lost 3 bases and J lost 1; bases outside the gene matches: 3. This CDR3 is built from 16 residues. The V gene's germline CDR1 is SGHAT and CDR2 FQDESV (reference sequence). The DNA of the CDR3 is TGTGCCAGCAGCTTTTCGACTAGCGGGGGCCAAGAGACCCAGTACTTC. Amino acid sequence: CASSFSTSGGQETQYF. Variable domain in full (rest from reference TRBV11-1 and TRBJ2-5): EAEVAQSPRYKITEKSQAVAFWCDPISGHATLYWYRQILGQGPELLVQFQDESVVDDSQLPKDRFSAERLKGVDSTLKIQPAELGDSAMYLCASSFSTSGGQETQYFGPGTRLLVL.

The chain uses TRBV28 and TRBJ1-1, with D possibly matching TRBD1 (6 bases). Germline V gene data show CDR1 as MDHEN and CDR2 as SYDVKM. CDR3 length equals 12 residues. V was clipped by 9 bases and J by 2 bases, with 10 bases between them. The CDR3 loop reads CASRQANTEAFF. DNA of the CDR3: TGTGCCAGTCGACAGGCTAACACTGAAGCTTTCTTT.